The rows below give T cell receptor beta chains drawn from one sample of a study of T cells expressing NK-cell markers. Reprocessing the 5' RACE reads, TCRdb reports a single entry for every CDR3 protein and omits DNA. The record lists 350,000 to 400,000 distinct CDR3 sequences, of which the ten most abundant hold over 8.5%. Sequenced input: blood T cells: a sorted CD56 or NKG2C T cell subset, CD4+ or CD8+ T cells, or bulk PBMC T cells (not recorded which). These receptors came from a woman aged 45-60 years in good health. CDR3s include the opening cysteine and the closing phenylalanine or tryptophan. Fields, in order: CDR3 length, J gene, V gene, CDR3 protein.

13 | TRBJ2-3 | TRBV10-3 | CAIQGIFTDTQYF
17 | TRBJ1-1 | TRBV3-1 | CASSQFSAGGLGTEAFF
16 | TRBJ2-3 | TRBV5-1 | CASSRSSGMGTDTQYF
13 | TRBJ2-7 | TRBV5-1 | CASSYVQGYEQYF
15 | TRBJ2-2 | TRBV5-1 | CASSPSPGVPGELFF
14 | TRBJ2-2 | TRBV20-1 | CSARDPVDTGELFF
15 | TRBJ2-1 | TRBV5-1 | CASSLDGRGNNEQFF
13 | TRBJ2-1 | TRBV18 | CASSPPGANEQFF
16 | TRBJ1-2 | TRBV10-3 | CAISEPQGPGSYGYTF
14 | TRBJ1-1 | TRBV25-1 | CASILNRDGTEAFF
14 | TRBJ2-1 | TRBV29-1 | CSAPPGQGYNEQFF
14 | TRBJ2-3 | TRBV10-3 | CAISPTGDSDTQYF
13 | TRBJ1-1 | TRBV5-4 | CASSSLGTPEAFF
13 | TRBJ2-3 | TRBV3-1 | CASSQGRADTQYF
15 | TRBJ2-5 | TRBV20-1 | CSARDFGRSLETQYF
16 | TRBJ1-4 | TRBV12-3/TRBV12-4 | CASSYDRGSTNEKLFF
16 | TRBJ2-3 | TRBV29-1 | CSVEDPETRSTDTQYF
12 | TRBJ2-7 | TRBV7-8 | CASSLFEVEQYF
13 | TRBJ2-5 | TRBV11-2 | CASSFHRQETQYF
14 | TRBJ1-1 | TRBV5-1 | CASSLVVSNTEAFF
13 | TRBJ1-2 | TRBV27 | CASSLLGAHGYTF
15 | TRBJ1-1 | TRBV27 | CASSLTGWFNTEAFF
17 | TRBJ2-1 | TRBV12-3/TRBV12-4 | CASSFRGSGSNSNEQFF
18 | TRBJ2-3 | TRBV2 | CASFWTSEGRSATDTQYF
13 | TRBJ1-2 | TRBV12-3/TRBV12-4 | CASSLGQVSGYTF
18 | TRBJ2-1 | TRBV5-4 | CASSLDASGRDTYNEQFF
16 | TRBJ2-1 | TRBV20-1 | CSASRALQGFHNEQFF
15 | TRBJ2-2 | TRBV11-2 | CASNPGTWGLGELFF
15 | TRBJ2-1 | TRBV10-3 | CATQLGGRGWDEQFF
13 | TRBJ1-2 | TRBV6-5 | CASRTTGSYGYTF
15 | TRBJ2-7 | TRBV18 | CASSPRIRGRNEQYF